This TCR beta chain was observed in a study of identical twins. This clonotype has only a few counts. TCRdb called the 5' RACE reads again in MiXCR, with one record for every CDR3 protein. The sample lists 400,000 to 550,000 distinct CDR3 sequences; around 15% were seen once. These data are also associated with another study on yellow fever vaccine responses in identical twins.

The clonotype comes from a woman between 18 and 30 years old in good health. Sequencing was performed on CD4+ T cells sorted from blood.

CDR3 amino acids: CSARDRRKGQDTQYF. The CDR3 DNA follows: TGCAGTGCTAGAGATCGCCGGAAGGGTCAAGATACGCAGTATTTT. The chain combines TRBV20-1 with TRBJ2-3; D is ambiguous. V shed 0 bases and J shed 5 bases, with 15 bases lying between them. The CDR3 sequence is 15 residues long. Germline CDR1 DFQATT, CDR2 SNEGSKA (reference sequence).